The rows below give T cell receptor beta chains drawn from one sample of a study of blood T cell repertoires in COVID-19. Measured with immunoSEQ multiplex PCR; TCRdb has only the in-frame clones, and not every one. The data hold under 300,000 clones, with about 88% observed a single time. What was sequenced was peripheral blood. These receptors came from a woman aged 40 to 50 who had recovered from COVID-19. Each CDR3 is given with its conserved first and last residue. A D gene is named only where the DNA matches it firmly. Clone size appears in some rows only: once, few, many, or a class for an expanded clone.

D	V	length	size	J	DNA	CDR3
NA	TRBV11-2	16	NA	TRBJ2-7	TGTGCCAGCAGTCTACCCCCTCAGGGCCTCGGGTACGAGCAGTACTTC	CASSLPPQGLGYEQYF
NA	TRBV4-3	13	NA	TRBJ1-2	TGCGCCAGCAGCCAAGATCGCAGCTATGGCTACACCTTC	CASSQDRSYGYTF
NA	TRBV5-6	15	NA	TRBJ2-7	TGTGCCAGCAGCTTGGAGGGGTCCGAAGTCTACGAGCAGTACTTC	CASSLEGSEVYEQYF
TRBD2	TRBV4-2	14	NA	TRBJ2-3	TGTGCCAGCAGCTTGCGGGAGAGCACAGATACGCAGTATTTT	CASSLRESTDTQYF
NA	TRBV19	14	NA	TRBJ2-2	TGTGCCAGTAGGGACGGGGGAAACACCGGGGAGCTGTTTTTT	CASRDGGNTGELFF
NA	TRBV4-3	14	NA	TRBJ1-1	TGCGCCAGCAGCCAAAGTGGAGGTTCGACTGAAGCTTTCTTT	CASSQSGGSTEAFF
TRBD2	TRBV2	15	NA	TRBJ2-7	TGTGCCAGCAGTGACCGAACCGGGACTAGAGGCGAGCAGTACTTC	CASSDRTGTRGEQYF
TRBD1	TRBV12-5	19	NA	TRBJ2-7	TGTGCTAGTGGTCGATCGACAGGGGGAGCGGGCTGGAGCTCCTACGAGCAGTACTTC	CASGRSTGGAGWSSYEQYF
NA	TRBV5-1	15	NA	TRBJ2-2	TGCGCCAGCAGCCCCGGGACTTATTCACCCGGGGAGCTGTTTTTT	CASSPGTYSPGELFF
TRBD1	TRBV5-1	16	NA	TRBJ2-3	TGCGCCAGCAGCTTCCGACAGGGAAGTGACACAGATACGCAGTATTTT	CASSFRQGSDTDTQYF
TRBD1	TRBV28	14	NA	TRBJ2-7	TGTGCCAGCAGACCCCCCGACAACAGGGGCGAGCAGTACTTC	CASRPPDNRGEQYF
NA	TRBV6-5	14	NA	TRBJ1-2	TGTGCCAGCAGTACCAAACGGGGGGCCGATGGCTACACCTTC	CASSTKRGADGYTF
TRBD1	TRBV2	15	once	TRBJ2-7	TGTGCCAGCAGCCGAACCGGGACAGGGGATGGGGAGCAGTACTTC	CASSRTGTGDGEQYF
TRBD2	TRBV7-9	13	NA	TRBJ2-7	TGTGCCAGCAGCCGGGCGGGGGACTACGAGCAGTACTTC	CASSRAGDYEQYF
NA	TRBV11-3	14	few	TRBJ2-1	TGTGCCAGCAGCTTAGATCACACCTACAATGAGCAGTTCTTC	CASSLDHTYNEQFF
NA	TRBV28	15	once	TRBJ2-7	TGTGCCAGCAGTTTGGTCCCGGAACTACCCTACGAGCAGTACTTC	CASSLVPELPYEQYF
NA	TRBV9	15	NA	TRBJ2-4	TGTGCCAGCAGCGTAGCTGCTCGTCCCGGGGACATTCAGTACTTC	CASSVAARPGDIQYF
TRBD1	TRBV9	14	NA	TRBJ1-6	TGTGCCAGCAGCTCTGGACAGGGTAATTCACCCCTCCACTTT	CASSSGQGNSPLHF
NA	TRBV30	11	NA	TRBJ1-2	TGTGCCTCCCGACGGGGTTATGGCTACACCTTC	CASRRGYGYTF
TRBD1	TRBV6-2/TRBV6-3	16	NA	TRBJ1-1	TGTGCCAGCAGTCCCGGACAGGCACCGTGGAACACTGAAGCTTTCTTT	CASSPGQAPWNTEAFF
NA	TRBV10-1	16	NA	TRBJ2-1	TGCGCCAGCAGTGATATTGAGGGGGAAGGCCACAATGAGCAGTTCTTC	CASSDIEGEGHNEQFF
NA	TRBV7-2	13	NA	TRBJ2-3	TGTGCCAGCAGCTTTCCCCCCCGAGGGACGCAGTATTTT	CASSFPPRGTQYF
NA	TRBV28	14	NA	TRBJ1-2	TGTGCCAGCAGTTTATCCTGGACAAGCTATGGCTACACCTTC	CASSLSWTSYGYTF
NA	TRBV21-1	13	NA	TRBJ2-7	TGTGCCAGCAGCGACAGGGAGAGGTACGAGCAGTACTTC	CASSDRERYEQYF
NA	TRBV7-6	17	NA	TRBJ2-2	TGTGCCAGCAGCCCCCGGGCGGGGGCCACGAACACCGGGGAGCTGTTTTTT	CASSPRAGATNTGELFF
TRBD1	TRBV27	15	NA	TRBJ2-2	TGTGCCAGCAGTTGGCGGACAGGATTCACCGGGGAGCTGTTTTTT	CASSWRTGFTGELFF
NA	TRBV13	14	few	TRBJ1-5	TGTGCCAGCAGCTTAGGACAGGGTAATCAGCCCCAGCATTTT	CASSLGQGNQPQHF
NA	TRBV25-1	15	NA	TRBJ2-5	TGTGCCAGCAGTGAATTCGGCAGGGGTCAAGAGACCCAGTACTTC	CASSEFGRGQETQYF
NA	TRBV21-1	17	NA	TRBJ1-6	TGTGCCAGCAGCAGGGCTGGACAGGGAACCCCTAATTCACCCCTCCACTTT	CASSRAGQGTPNSPLHF
NA	TRBV4-3	16	NA	TRBJ1-6	TGCGCCAGCAGCCAAGATGGAGTGGGGGCTGGATCACCCCTCCACTTT	CASSQDGVGAGSPLHF
NA	TRBV5-4	13	NA	TRBJ2-5	TGTGCCAGCAGCTTAGGAAGGGGCCAGACCCAGTACTTC	CASSLGRGQTQYF
NA	TRBV5-5	14	NA	TRBJ2-2	TGTGCCAGCAGCTCAGAGACACGCACCGGGGAGCTGTTTTTT	CASSSETRTGELFF
TRBD2	TRBV4-1	14	NA	TRBJ2-5	TGCGCCAGCAGCTCGACTAGCGGGGCGGAGACCCAGTACTTC	CASSSTSGAETQYF
NA	TRBV7-6	11	once	TRBJ2-7	TGTGCCAGCAGCTTAGGTAACGAGCAGTACTTC	CASSLGNEQYF
TRBD1	TRBV30	14	NA	TRBJ1-2	TGTGCCTGGAGTGTACAGGGGAGGAACTATGGCTACACCTTC	CAWSVQGRNYGYTF
NA	TRBV27	14	NA	TRBJ1-2	TGTGCCAGCAGTTTCCGCGGAATTGGGTATGGCTACACCTTC	CASSFRGIGYGYTF
NA	TRBV20-1	11	NA	TRBJ2-7	TGCAGTGCTAGTCGGGGCTACGAGCAGTACTTC	CSASRGYEQYF
NA	TRBV7-2	14	NA	TRBJ2-7	TGTGCCAGCAGCTTAGGCCTTACCGGAAGAGGGAAGTACTTC	CASSLGLTGRGKYF
TRBD2	TRBV6-5	16	once	TRBJ2-7	TGTGCCAGCAGTTACTCCGGGACTAGCGGCTCCTACGAGCAGTACTTC	CASSYSGTSGSYEQYF
NA	TRBV28	15	NA	TRBJ1-4	TGTGCCAGCAGTAACCGGGGTGCGGGTAATGAAAAACTGTTTTTT	CASSNRGAGNEKLFF
TRBD2	TRBV6-2/TRBV6-3	21	NA	TRBJ2-1	TGTGCCAGCAGTTACCCGATTCCATGGCTAGCGGGAGGGAGCTCCTACAATGAGCAGTTCTTC	CASSYPIPWLAGGSSYNEQFF
TRBD2	TRBV14	15	NA	TRBJ2-1	TGTGCCAGCAGCCCGCGGACTAGACCCTACAATGAGCAGTTCTTC	CASSPRTRPYNEQFF
NA	TRBV7-9	15	NA	TRBJ1-4	TGTGCCAGCAGCCTAGGAGGGGACAAACATGAAAAACTGTTTTTT	CASSLGGDKHEKLFF
NA	TRBV19	13	NA	TRBJ1-1	TGTGCCAGTAGTGAACAGGGTGCCCCTGAAGCTTTCTTT	CASSEQGAPEAFF
NA	TRBV4-2	15	NA	TRBJ1-6	TGTGCCAGCAGCCAAGAAGGCGGCTATAATTCACCCCTCCACTTT	CASSQEGGYNSPLHF
NA	TRBV11-2	14	once	TRBJ1-6	TGTGCCAGCAGCTTCGCGCGGGGTGGGACACCCCTCCACTTT	CASSFARGGTPLHF
TRBD1	TRBV27	14	NA	TRBJ2-7	TGTGCCAGCAGTTCCGGACAGGGAGTTGGGGAGCAGTACTTC	CASSSGQGVGEQYF
TRBD2	TRBV19	15	NA	TRBJ2-7	TGTGCCAGTAGTATAACTGCAGGGACTAGTCACGAGCAGTACTTC	CASSITAGTSHEQYF
TRBD2	TRBV7-2	16	NA	TRBJ2-7	TGTGCCAGCAGCTTAGACGGGGCTAGCGGAAATTACGAGCAGTACTTC	CASSLDGASGNYEQYF